The clone carrying this T cell receptor beta chain has just a few counts. What it binds is unknown. This sample is part of a study of T cells after yellow fever vaccination. General study findings and limits: Clonotypes shared by both compartments, CD4 and CD8, made up a small share. Abundant clonotypes from the bulk population could have been carried over as contaminants into FACS-sorted repertoires. The booster saw the reappearance of most primary-vaccination clones (around 96% CD4, 88% CD8).

Germline V gives CDR1 WSHSY, CDR2 SAAADI. CDR3 length equals 13 residues. J was trimmed by 4 bases and V by 7 bases; bases with no gene match: 4. Template-switching 5'RACE yielded the TCR cDNA; a universal primer site and UMIs were added in the process. Each CDR3 protein gets one entry after TCRdb re-called the 5' RACE reads with MiXCR. The repertoire holds about 240,000 distinct CDR3 sequences, less than 9% seen once, with over 0.65% in the top ten. The input for sequencing was CD4+ T cells sorted from PBMCs, taken 15 days after the yellow fever booster vaccination. This TCR came from a man aged 25 to 45 who received the YFV17D yellow fever vaccine. The chain joins TRBV10-2 to TRBJ2-7; 10 bases agree with TRBD1. The CDR3 loop is CASNRDRGYEQYF. The CDR3 DNA is TGCGCCAGCAACCGGGACAGGGGATACGAGCAGTACTTC.